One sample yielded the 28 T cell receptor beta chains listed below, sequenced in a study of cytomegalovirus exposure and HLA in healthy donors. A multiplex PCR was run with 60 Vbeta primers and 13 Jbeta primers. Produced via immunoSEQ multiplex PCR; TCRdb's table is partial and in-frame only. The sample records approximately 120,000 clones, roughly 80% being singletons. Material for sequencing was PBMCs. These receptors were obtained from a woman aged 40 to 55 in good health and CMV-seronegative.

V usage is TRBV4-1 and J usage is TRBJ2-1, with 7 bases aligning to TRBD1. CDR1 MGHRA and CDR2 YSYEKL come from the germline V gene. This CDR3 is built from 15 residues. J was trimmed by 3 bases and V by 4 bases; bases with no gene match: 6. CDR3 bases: TGCGCCAGCAGCCCCCCCGGGACAGTCTACAATGAGCAGTTCTTC. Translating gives CASSPPGTVYNEQFF.

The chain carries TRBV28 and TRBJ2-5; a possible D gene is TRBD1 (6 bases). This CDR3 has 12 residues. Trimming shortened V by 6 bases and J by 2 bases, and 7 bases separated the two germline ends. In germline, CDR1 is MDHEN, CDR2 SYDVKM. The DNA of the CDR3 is TGTGCCAGCAGACAGGGACAAGAGACCCAGTACTTC. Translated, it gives CASRQGQETQYF.

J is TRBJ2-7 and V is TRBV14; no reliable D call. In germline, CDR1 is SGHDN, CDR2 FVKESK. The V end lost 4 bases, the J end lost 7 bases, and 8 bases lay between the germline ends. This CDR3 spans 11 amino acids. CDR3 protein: CASSLSREQYF. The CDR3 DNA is TGTGCCAGCAGCCTCTCGAGGGAGCAGTACTTC.

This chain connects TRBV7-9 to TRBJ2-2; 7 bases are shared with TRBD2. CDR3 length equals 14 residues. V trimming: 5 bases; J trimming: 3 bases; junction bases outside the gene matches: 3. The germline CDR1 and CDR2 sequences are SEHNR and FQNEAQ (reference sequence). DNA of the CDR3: TGTGCCAGCAGCAAGCGGGAATACACCGGGGAGCTGTTTTTT. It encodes CASSKREYTGELFF.

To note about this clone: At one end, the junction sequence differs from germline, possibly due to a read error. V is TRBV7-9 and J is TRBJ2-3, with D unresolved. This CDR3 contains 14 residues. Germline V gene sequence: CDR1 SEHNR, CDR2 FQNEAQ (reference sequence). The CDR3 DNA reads TGTTCCAGCAGCTTGTGGGCCCTCACAGATACGCAGTATTTT. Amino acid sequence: CSSSLWALTDTQYF.

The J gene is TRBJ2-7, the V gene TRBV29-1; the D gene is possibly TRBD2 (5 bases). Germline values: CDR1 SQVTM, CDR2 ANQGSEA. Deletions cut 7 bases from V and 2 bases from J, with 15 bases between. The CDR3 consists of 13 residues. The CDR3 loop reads CSGASGIPYEQYF. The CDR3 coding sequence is TGCAGCGGCGCCTCCGGGATACCCTACGAGCAGTACTTC.

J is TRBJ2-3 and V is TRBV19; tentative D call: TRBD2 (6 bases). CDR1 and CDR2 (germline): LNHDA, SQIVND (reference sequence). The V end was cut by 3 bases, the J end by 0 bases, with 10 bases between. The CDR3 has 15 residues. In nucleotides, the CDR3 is TGTGCCAGTAGTATCTGGGGGACTAGCACAGATACGCAGTATTTT. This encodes CASSIWGTSTDTQYF.

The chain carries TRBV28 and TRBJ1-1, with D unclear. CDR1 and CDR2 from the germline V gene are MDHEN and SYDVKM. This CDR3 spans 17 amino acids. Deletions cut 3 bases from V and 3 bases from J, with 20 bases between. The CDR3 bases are TGTGCCAGCAGTTTGTGGAGGTTAGGAATTGTGGACACTGAAGCTTTCTTT. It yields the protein CASSLWRLGIVDTEAFF.

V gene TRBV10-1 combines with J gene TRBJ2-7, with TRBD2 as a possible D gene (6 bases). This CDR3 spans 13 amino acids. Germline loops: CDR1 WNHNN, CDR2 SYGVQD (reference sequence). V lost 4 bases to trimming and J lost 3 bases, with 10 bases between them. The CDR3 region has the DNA TGCGCCAGCAGTGCGGGACTGAACTACGAGCAGTACTTC. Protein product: CASSAGLNYEQYF.

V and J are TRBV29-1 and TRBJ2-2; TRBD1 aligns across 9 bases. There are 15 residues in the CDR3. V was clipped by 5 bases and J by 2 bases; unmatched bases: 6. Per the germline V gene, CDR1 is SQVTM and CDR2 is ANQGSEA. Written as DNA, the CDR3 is TGCAGCGTTATGGGACAGGGACTAAACACCGGGGAGCTGTTTTTT. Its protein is CSVMGQGLNTGELFF.

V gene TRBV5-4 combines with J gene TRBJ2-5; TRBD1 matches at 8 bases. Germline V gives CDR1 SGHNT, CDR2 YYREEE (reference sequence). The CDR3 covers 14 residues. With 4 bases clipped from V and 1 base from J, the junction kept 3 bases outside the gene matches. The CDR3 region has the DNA TGTGCCAGCAGCCCAGGGGGCTCCCAAGAGACCCAGTACTTC. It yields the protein CASSPGGSQETQYF. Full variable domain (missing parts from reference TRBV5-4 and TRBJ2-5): ETGVTQSPTHLIKTRGQQVTLRCSSQSGHNTVSWYQQALGQGPQFIFQYYREEENGRGNFPPRFSGLQFPNYSSELNVNALELDDSALYLCASSPGGSQETQYFGPGTRLLVL.

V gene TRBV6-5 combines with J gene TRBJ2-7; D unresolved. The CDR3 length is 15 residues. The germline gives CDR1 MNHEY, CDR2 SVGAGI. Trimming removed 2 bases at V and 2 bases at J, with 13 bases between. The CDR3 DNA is TGTGCCAGCAGTTACCAGGCAGGCTCAACCTACGAGCAGTACTTC. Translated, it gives CASSYQAGSTYEQYF.

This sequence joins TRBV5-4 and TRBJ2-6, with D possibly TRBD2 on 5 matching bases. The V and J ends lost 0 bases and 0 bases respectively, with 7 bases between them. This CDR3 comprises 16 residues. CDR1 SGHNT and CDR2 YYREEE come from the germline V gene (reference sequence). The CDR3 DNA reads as TGTGCCAGCAGCTTGGGTGGGAGCTCTGGGGCCAACGTCCTGACTTTC. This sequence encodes CASSLGGSSGANVLTF.

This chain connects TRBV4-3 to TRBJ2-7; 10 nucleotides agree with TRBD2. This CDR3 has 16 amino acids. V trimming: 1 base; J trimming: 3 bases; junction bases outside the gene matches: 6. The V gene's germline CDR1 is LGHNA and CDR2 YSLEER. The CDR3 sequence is CASSQVTASGSYEQYF. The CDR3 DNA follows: TGCGCCAGCAGCCAAGTAACGGCTAGCGGGAGCTACGAGCAGTACTTC.

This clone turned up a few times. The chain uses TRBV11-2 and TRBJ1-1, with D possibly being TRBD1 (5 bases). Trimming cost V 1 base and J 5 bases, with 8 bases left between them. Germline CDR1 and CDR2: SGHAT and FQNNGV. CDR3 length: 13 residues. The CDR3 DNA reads TGTGCCAGCAGCTTAGTTAGACAGACTGAAGCTTTCTTT. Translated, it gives CASSLVRQTEAFF.

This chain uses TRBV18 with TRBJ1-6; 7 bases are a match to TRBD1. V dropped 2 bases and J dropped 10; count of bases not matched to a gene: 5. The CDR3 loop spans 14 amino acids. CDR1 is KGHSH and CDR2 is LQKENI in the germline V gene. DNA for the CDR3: TGTGCCAGCTCACCAGACAGGGATGGCTCACCCCTCCACTTT. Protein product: CASSPDRDGSPLHF.

CDR3 sequence (DNA): TGCGCCAGCAGCCCGGCTAGCGGGATGGGTGAGCAGTTCTTC. It yields the protein CASSPASGMGEQFF. The V and J genes are TRBV5-1 and TRBJ2-1, with 9 positions matching TRBD2. Germline lookup yields CDR1 SGHRS and CDR2 YFSETQ. The CDR3 totals 14 residues. Trimming cost V 4 bases and J 9 bases; bases outside gene matches: 8.

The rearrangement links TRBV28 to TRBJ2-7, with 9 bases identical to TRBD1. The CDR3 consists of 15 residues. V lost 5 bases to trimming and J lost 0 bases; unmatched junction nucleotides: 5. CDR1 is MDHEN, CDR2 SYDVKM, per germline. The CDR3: CASSTGQGSSYEQYF. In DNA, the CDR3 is TGTGCCAGCAGTACGGGACAGGGTAGCTCCTACGAGCAGTACTTC. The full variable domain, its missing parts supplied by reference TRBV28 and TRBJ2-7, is DVKVTQSSRYLVKRTGEKVFLECVQDMDHENMFWYRQDPGLGLRLIYFSYDVKMKEKGDIPEGYSVSREKKERFSLILESASTNQTSMYLCASSTGQGSSYEQYFGPGTRLTVT.

CDR3 nucleotides: TGTGCCAGCTCATCGGGACAGATAAACTACGAGCAGTACTTC. This encodes CASSSGQINYEQYF. The genes are TRBV18 and TRBJ2-7; 7 bases line up with TRBD1. Losses at the gene ends were 5 bases for V and 3 bases for J; bases not matched to a gene: 7. Germline V gene data show CDR1 as KGHSH and CDR2 as LQKENI. This CDR3 has 14 amino acids.

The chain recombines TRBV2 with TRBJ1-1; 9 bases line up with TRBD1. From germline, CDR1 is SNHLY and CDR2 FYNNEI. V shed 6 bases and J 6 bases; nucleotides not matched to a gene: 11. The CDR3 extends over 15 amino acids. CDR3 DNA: TGTGCCAGCAGCCCAACCGGGACAGGGTGGGCTGAAGCTTTCTTT. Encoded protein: CASSPTGTGWAEAFF.

The CDR3 DNA is TGCGCCAGCAGCCAAGATAGTCTAGCGGGAGGGACCTACAATGAGCAGTTCTTC. Its protein product is CASSQDSLAGGTYNEQFF. The rearrangement uses TRBV4-1 and TRBJ2-1; TRBD2 matches at 12 bases. With 0 bases clipped from V and 2 bases from J, the junction kept 5 bases outside the gene matches. This CDR3 spans 18 amino acids. From germline, CDR1 is MGHRA and CDR2 YSYEKL.

CDR3 nucleotide sequence: TGCGCCAGCAGCCAAGCCCGAACTATATCAGTGTCTGGGGCCAACGTCCTGACTTTC. Encoded protein: CASSQARTISVSGANVLTF. The chain carries TRBV4-1 and TRBJ2-6; D gene unclear. V gave up 1 base and J gave up 1 base, with 17 bases separating them. CDR1 and CDR2 (germline): MGHRA, YSYEKL. CDR3 size: 19 residues.

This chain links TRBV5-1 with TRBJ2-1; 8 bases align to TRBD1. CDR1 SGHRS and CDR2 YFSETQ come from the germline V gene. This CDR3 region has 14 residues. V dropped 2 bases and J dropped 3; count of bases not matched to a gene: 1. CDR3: CASSLQGGYNEQFF. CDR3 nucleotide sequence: TGCGCCAGCAGCTTACAGGGGGGCTACAATGAGCAGTTCTTC.

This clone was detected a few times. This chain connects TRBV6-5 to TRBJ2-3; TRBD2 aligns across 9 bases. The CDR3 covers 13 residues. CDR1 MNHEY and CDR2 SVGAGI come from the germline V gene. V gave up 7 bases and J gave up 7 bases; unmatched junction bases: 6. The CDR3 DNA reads TGTGCCAGCATGGCGGGAGGGTCACATACGCAGTATTTT. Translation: CASMAGGSHTQYF.

CDR3 bases: TGTGCCAGCAGCTACTGGGGACAGGGGGCTGGAGAGACCCAGTACTTC. Its protein product is CASSYWGQGAGETQYF. V usage is TRBV28 and J usage is TRBJ2-5; the match to TRBD1 covers 12 bases. The CDR3 is made up of 16 amino acids. CDR1 is MDHEN, CDR2 SYDVKM, per germline. J was trimmed by 4 bases and V by 6 bases; bases with no gene match: 9.

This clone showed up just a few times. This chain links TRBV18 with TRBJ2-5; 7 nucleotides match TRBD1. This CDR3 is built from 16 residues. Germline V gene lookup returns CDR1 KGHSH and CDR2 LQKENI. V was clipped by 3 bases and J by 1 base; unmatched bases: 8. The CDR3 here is CASSPVGQSFQETQYF. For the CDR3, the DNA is TGTGCCAGCTCACCCGTGGGACAGAGTTTCCAAGAGACCCAGTACTTC.

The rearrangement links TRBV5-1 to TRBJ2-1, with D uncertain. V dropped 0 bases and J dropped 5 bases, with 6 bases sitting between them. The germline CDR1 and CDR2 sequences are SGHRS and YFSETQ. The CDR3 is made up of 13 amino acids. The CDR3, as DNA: TGCGCCAGCAGCTTGGCCAGTCACAATGAGCAGTTCTTC. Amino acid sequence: CASSLASHNEQFF. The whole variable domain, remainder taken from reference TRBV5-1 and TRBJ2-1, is KAGVTQTPRYLIKTRGQQVTLSCSPISGHRSVSWYQQTPGQGLQFLFEYFSETQRNKGNFPGRFSGRQFSNSRSEMNVSTLELGDSALYLCASSLASHNEQFFGPGTRLTVL.

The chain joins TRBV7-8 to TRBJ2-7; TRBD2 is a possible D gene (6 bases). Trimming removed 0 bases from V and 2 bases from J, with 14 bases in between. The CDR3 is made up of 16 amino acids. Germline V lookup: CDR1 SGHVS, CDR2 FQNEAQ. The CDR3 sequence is CASSLALRGAPYEQYF. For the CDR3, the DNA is TGTGCCAGCAGCTTAGCCCTCCGCGGGGCCCCCTACGAGCAGTACTTC.